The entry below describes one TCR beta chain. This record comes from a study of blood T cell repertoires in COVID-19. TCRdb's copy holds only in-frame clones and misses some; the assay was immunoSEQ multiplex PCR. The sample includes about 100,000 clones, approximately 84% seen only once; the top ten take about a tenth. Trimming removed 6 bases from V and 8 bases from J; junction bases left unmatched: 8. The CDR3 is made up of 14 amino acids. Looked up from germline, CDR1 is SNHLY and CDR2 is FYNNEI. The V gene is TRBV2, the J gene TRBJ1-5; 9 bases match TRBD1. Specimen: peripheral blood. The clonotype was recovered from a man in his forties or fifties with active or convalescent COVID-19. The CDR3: CASRGQGSGKPQHF. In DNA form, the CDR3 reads TGTGCCAGCAGGGGACAGGGAAGTGGAAAGCCCCAGCATTTT. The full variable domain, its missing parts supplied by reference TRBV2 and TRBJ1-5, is EPEVTQTPSHQVTQMGQEVILRCVPISNHLYFYWYRQILGQKVEFLVSFYNNEISEKSEIFDDQFSVERPDGSNFTLKIRSTKLEDSAMYFCASRGQGSGKPQHFGDGTRLSIL.